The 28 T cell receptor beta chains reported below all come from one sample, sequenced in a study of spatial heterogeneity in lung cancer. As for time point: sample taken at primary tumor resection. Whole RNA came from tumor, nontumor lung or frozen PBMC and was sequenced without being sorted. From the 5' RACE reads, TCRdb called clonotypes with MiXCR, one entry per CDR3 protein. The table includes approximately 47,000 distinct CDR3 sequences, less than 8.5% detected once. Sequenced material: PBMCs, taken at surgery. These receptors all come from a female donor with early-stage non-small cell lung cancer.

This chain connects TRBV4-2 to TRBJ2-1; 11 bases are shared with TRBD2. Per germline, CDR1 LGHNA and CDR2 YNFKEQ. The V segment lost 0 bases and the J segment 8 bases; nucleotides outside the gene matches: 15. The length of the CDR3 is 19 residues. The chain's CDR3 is CASSQELIKFSGGAHEQFF. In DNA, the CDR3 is TGTGCCAGCAGCCAAGAACTTATAAAATTTAGCGGGGGGGCCCATGAGCAGTTCTTC.

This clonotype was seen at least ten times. The CDR3 nucleotides read TGTGCCAGCAGCCAAGACGGGAGCGGGAGAGCCAAAAACATTCAGTACTTC. Its translation: CASSQDGSGRAKNIQYF. This chain links TRBV4-2 with TRBJ2-4; TRBD2 matches at 8 bases. In germline, CDR1 is LGHNA, CDR2 YNFKEQ. The CDR3 totals 17 residues. Losses at the gene ends were 0 bases for V and 0 bases for J; bases not matched to a gene: 4.

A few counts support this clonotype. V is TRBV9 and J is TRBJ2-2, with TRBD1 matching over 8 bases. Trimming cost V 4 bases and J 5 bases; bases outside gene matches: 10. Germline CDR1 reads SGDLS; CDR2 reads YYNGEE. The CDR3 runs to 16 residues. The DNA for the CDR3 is TGTGCCAGCAGCCCCCCCGGACAGGGTAAAACCGGGGAGCTGTTTTTT. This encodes CASSPPGQGKTGELFF.

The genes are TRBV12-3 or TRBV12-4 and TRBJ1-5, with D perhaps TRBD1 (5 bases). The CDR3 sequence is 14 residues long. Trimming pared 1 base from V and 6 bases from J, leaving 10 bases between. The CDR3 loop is CASSLERGGQPQHF. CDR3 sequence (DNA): TGTGCCAGCAGTTTAGAGAGGGGAGGTCAGCCCCAGCATTTT.

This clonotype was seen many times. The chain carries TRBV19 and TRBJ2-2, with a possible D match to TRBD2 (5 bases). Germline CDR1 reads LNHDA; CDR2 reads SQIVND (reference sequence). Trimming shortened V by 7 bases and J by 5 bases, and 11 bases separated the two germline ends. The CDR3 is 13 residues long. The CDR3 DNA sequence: TGTGCCAGTACAGAGGGTCGGACCGGGGAGCTGTTTTTT. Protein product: CASTEGRTGELFF. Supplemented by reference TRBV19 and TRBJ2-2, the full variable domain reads DGGITQSPKYLFRKEGQNVTLSCEQNLNHDAMYWYRQDPGQGLRLIYYSQIVNDFQKGDIAEGYSVSREKKESFPLTVTSAQKNPTAFYLCASTEGRTGELFFGEGSRLTVL.

Written as DNA, the CDR3 is TGTGCCAGCAGTTACTCCCGGGACTTCAATCAGCCCCAGCATTTT. Its translation is CASSYSRDFNQPQHF. V gene TRBV6-2 or TRBV6-3 combines with J gene TRBJ1-5; the D gene is possibly TRBD1 (5 bases). Germline CDR1 is MNHEY and CDR2 is SVGEGT. The CDR3 consists of 15 residues. Deletions cut 0 bases from V and 3 bases from J, with 9 bases between.

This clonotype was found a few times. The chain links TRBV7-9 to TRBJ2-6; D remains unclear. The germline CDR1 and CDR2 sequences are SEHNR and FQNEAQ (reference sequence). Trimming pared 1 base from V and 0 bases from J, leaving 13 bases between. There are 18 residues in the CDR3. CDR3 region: CASSLVRQSVSGANVLTF. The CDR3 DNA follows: TGTGCCAGCAGCTTAGTTCGGCAGTCCGTCTCTGGGGCCAACGTCCTGACTTTC.

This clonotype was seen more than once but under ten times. The chain's CDR3 is CASLDSSGGSYNEQFF. The CDR3 DNA sequence: TGCGCCAGCCTAGACTCTAGTGGGGGCTCCTACAATGAGCAGTTCTTC. V and J are TRBV5-1 and TRBJ2-1; D may be TRBD1 or TRBD2 (5 bases each). Germline V gene sequence: CDR1 SGHRS, CDR2 YFSETQ. This CDR3 has 16 residues. V lost 7 bases to trimming and J lost 0 bases, with 17 bases between them. The complete variable domain, with remaining parts taken from reference TRBV5-1 and TRBJ2-1, reads KAGVTQTPRYLIKTRGQQVTLSCSPISGHRSVSWYQQTPGQGLQFLFEYFSETQRNKGNFPGRFSGRQFSNSRSEMNVSTLELGDSALYLCASLDSSGGSYNEQFFGPGTRLTVL.

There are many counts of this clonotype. In nucleotides, the CDR3 is TGTGCCAGCTCCAGGGGGGGGCGGGAGACCCAGTACTTC. Protein sequence: CASSRGGRETQYF. This chain links TRBV27 with TRBJ2-5; tentatively, D is TRBD1 or TRBD2 (7 bases each). This CDR3 comprises 13 residues. CDR1 and CDR2 from the germline V gene are MNHEY and SMNVEV (reference sequence). V lost 8 bases and J lost 5, with 15 bases in between.

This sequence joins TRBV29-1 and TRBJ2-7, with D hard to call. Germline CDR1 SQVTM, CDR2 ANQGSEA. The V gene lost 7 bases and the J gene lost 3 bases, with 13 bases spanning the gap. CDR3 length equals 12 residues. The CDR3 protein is CSGGSSDYEQYF. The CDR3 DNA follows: TGCAGCGGGGGTAGTTCGGACTACGAGCAGTACTTC.

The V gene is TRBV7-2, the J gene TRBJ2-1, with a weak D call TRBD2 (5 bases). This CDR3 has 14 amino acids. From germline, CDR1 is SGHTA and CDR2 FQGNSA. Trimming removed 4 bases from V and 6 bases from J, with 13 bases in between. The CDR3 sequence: CASSSGVPSNEQFF. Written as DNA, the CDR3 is TGTGCCAGCAGCTCCGGGGTGCCCAGCAATGAGCAGTTCTTC. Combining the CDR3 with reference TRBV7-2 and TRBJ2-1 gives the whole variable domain GAGVSQSPSNKVTEKGKDVELRCDPISGHTALYWYRQSLGQGLEFLIYFQGNSAPDKSGLPSDRFSAERTGGSVSTLTIQRTQQEDSAVYLCASSSGVPSNEQFFGPGTRLTVL.

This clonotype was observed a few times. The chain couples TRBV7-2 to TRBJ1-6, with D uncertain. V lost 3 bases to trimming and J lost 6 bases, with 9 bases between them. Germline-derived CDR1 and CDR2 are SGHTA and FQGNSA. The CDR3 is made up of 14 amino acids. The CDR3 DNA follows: TGTGCCAGCAGCTTCCCCTGGGGTAATTCACCCCTCCACTTT. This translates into CASSFPWGNSPLHF.

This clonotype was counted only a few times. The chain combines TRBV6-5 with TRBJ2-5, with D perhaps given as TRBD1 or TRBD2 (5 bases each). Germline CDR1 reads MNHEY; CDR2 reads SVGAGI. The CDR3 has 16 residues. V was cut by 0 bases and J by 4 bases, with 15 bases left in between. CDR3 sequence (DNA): TGTGCCAGCAGTTACTCGTTCGGGACCTCGGTAGAGACCCAGTACTTC. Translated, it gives CASSYSFGTSVETQYF.

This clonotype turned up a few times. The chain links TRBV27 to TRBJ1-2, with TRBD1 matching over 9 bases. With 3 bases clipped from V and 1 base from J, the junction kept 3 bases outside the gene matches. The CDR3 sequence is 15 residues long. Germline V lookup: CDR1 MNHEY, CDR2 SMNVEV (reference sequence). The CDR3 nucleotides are TGTGCCAGCAGTTTCCGGACAGGGGATAACTATGGCTACACCTTC. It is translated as CASSFRTGDNYGYTF.

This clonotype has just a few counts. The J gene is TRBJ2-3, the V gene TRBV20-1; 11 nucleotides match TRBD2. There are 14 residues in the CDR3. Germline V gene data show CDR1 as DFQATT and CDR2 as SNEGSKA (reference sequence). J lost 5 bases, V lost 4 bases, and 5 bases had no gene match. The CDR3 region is CSATSGGFIDTQYF. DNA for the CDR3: TGCAGTGCTACTAGCGGGGGGTTTATAGATACGCAGTATTTT.

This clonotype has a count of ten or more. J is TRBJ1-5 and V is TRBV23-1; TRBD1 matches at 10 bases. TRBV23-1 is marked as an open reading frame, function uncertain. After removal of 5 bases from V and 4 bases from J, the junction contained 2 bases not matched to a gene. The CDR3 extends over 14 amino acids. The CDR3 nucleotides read TGCGCCAGCAGTGGGGACAGGGGAAATCAGCCCCAGCATTTT. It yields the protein CASSGDRGNQPQHF.

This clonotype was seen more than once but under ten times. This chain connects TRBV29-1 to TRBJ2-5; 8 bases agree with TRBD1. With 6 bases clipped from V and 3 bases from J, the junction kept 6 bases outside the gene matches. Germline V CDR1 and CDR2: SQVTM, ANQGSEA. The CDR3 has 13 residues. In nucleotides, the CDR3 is TGCAGCGTCAACGCAGGGGGCGAAGAGACCCAGTACTTC. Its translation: CSVNAGGEETQYF. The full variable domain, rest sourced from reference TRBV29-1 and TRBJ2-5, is SAVISQKPSRDICQRGTSLTIQCQVDSQVTMMFWYRQQPGQSLTLIATANQGSEATYESGFVIDKFPISRPNLTFSTLTVSNMSPEDSSIYLCSVNAGGEETQYFGPGTRLLVL.

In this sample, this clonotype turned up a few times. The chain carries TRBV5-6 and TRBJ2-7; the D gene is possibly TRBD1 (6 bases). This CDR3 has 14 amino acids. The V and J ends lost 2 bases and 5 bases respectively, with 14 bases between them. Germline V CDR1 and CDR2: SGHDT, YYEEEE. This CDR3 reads CASSFTWGPHEQYF. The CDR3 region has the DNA TGTGCCAGCAGCTTTACTTGGGGGCCCCACGAGCAGTACTTC. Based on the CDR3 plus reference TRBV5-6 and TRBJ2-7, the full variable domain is DAGVTQSPTHLIKTRGQQVTLRCSPKSGHDTVSWYQQALGQGPQFIFQYYEEEERQRGNFPDRFSGHQFPNYSSELNVNALLLGDSALYLCASSFTWGPHEQYFGPGTRLTVT.

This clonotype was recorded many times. The CDR3 spells CASSLYRGSNTGELFF. The CDR3 DNA sequence: TGTGCCAGCAGCTTGTATCGGGGCTCGAACACCGGGGAGCTGTTTTTT. J is TRBJ2-2 and V is TRBV5-4; D tentatively fits TRBD1 or TRBD2 (5 bases each). Between the trimmed V and J ends, which lost 1 base and 0 bases, there was a span of 10 bases. Germline-derived CDR1 and CDR2 are SGHNT and YYREEE (reference sequence). The CDR3 is made up of 16 amino acids. Supplemented by reference TRBV5-4 and TRBJ2-2, the full variable domain reads ETGVTQSPTHLIKTRGQQVTLRCSSQSGHNTVSWYQQALGQGPQFIFQYYREEENGRGNFPPRFSGLQFPNYSSELNVNALELDDSALYLCASSLYRGSNTGELFFGEGSRLTVL.

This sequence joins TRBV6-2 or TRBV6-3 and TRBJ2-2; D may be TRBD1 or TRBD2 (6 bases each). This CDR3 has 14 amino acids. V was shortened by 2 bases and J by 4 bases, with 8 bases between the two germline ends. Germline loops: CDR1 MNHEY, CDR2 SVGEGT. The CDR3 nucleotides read TGTGCCAGCAGTTACAGGGGGGTCACCGGGGAGCTGTTTTTT. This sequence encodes CASSYRGVTGELFF.

The CDR3 sequence: CASTPRTGGSTDTQYF. In nucleotides, the CDR3 is TGTGCCAGCACGCCCAGGACGGGGGGAAGCACAGATACGCAGTATTTT. The chain employs TRBV2 and TRBJ2-3; 7 bases map to TRBD2. Germline CDR1 SNHLY, CDR2 FYNNEI. The CDR3 consists of 16 residues. Trimming cost V 7 bases and J 0 bases; bases outside gene matches: 10. The entire variable domain, with the rest obtained from reference TRBV2 and TRBJ2-3, is as follows: EPEVTQTPSHQVTQMGQEVILRCVPISNHLYFYWYRQILGQKVEFLVSFYNNEISEKSEIFDDQFSVERPDGSNFTLKIRSTKLEDSAMYFCASTPRTGGSTDTQYFGPGTRLTVL.

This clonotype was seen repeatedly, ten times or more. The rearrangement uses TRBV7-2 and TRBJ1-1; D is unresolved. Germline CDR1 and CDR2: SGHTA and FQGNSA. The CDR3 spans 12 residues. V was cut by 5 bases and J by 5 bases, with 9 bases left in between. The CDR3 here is CASSPAVTEAFF. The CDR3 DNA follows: TGTGCCAGCAGCCCCGCAGTTACTGAAGCTTTCTTT. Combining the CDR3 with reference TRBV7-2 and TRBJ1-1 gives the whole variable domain GAGVSQSPSNKVTEKGKDVELRCDPISGHTALYWYRQSLGQGLEFLIYFQGNSAPDKSGLPSDRFSAERTGGSVSTLTIQRTQQEDSAVYLCASSPAVTEAFFGQGTRLTVV.

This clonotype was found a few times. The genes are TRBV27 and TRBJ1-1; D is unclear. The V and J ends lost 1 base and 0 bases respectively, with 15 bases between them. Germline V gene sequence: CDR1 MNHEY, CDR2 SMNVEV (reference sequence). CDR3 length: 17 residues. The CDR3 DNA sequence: TGTGCCAGCAGTTTATTCAAGGCAGTTAACATGAACACTGAAGCTTTCTTT. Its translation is CASSLFKAVNMNTEAFF.

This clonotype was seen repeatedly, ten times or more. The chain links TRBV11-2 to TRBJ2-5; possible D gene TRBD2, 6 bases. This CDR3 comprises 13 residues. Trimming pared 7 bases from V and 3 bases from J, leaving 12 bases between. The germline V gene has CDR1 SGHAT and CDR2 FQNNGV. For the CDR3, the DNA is TGTGCCAGCAAGGGAGGAGGGAAAGAGACCCAGTACTTC. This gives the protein CASKGGGKETQYF.

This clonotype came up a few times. The CDR3 DNA reads as TGCGCCAGCAGCCAAGAGACGGCCACAGATACGCAGTATTTT. Encoded protein: CASSQETATDTQYF. The chain combines TRBV4-1 with TRBJ2-3; D is uncertain. V shed 0 bases and J shed 2 bases, with 6 bases lying between them. The V gene's germline CDR1 is MGHRA and CDR2 YSYEKL. The CDR3 totals 14 residues.

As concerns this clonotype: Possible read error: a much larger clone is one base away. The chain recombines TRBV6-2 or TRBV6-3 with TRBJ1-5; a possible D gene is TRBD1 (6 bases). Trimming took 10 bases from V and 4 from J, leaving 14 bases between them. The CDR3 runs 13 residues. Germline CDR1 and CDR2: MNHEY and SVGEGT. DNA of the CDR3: TGTGCCAACAGCCCGGACAGAAATCAGCCCCAGCATTTT. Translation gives CANSPDRNQPQHF.

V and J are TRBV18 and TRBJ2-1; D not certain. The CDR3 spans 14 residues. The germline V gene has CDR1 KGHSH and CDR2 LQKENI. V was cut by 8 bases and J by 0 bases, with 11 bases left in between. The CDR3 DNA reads TGTGCCAGCAAGGACGTTAGCTCCTACAATGAGCAGTTCTTC. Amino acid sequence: CASKDVSSYNEQFF.

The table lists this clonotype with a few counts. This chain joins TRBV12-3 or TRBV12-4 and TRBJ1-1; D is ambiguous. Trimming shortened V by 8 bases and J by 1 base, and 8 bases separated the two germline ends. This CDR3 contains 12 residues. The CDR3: CASQEANTEAFF. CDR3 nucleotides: TGTGCCAGCCAGGAGGCGAACACTGAAGCTTTCTTT.